The rows below give T cell receptor beta chains drawn from one sample of a study of cytomegalovirus exposure and HLA in healthy donors. TCRdb's table, derived via immunoSEQ multiplex PCR, lists solely in-frame clones and lacks some. The data hold under 130,000 clones, with approximately 86% observed a single time. The sequencing input was PBMCs. Every receptor here comes from a woman aged 18-29 years in good health and CMV-seropositive. Both conserved end residues are part of each CDR3. A D gene is named only where the DNA matches it firmly. Clone size is shown for a subset of rows, as once, few, many or a class of expanded clone.

V: TRBV14
D: NA
J: TRBJ2-1
size: NA
DNA: TGTGCCAGCAGCCAAGAGTTACAAAACTCCTACAATGAGCAGTTCTTC
CDR3: CASSQELQNSYNEQFF

V: TRBV5-1
D: NA
J: TRBJ1-4
size: NA
DNA: TGCGCCAGCAGCTTGGGGGGGAGCGGAGGGAATGAAAAACTGTTTTTT
CDR3: CASSLGGSGGNEKLFF

V: TRBV7-3
D: NA
J: TRBJ1-6
size: NA
DNA: TGTGCCAGCAGCCAAAACAGCAATTCACCCCTCCACTTT
CDR3: CASSQNSNSPLHF

V: TRBV5-5
D: TRBD2
J: TRBJ2-1
size: NA
DNA: TGTGCCAGCTGCCCGATACCGGGACTAGCGGGAGGTGAGCAGTTCTTC
CDR3: CASCPIPGLAGGEQFF

V: TRBV5-6
D: TRBD2
J: TRBJ2-7
size: NA
DNA: TGTGCCAGCAGCTCCGGACTAGCGGGAGGACTTCCCTACGAGCAGTACTTC
CDR3: CASSSGLAGGLPYEQYF

V: TRBV6-6
D: NA
J: TRBJ1-4
size: once
DNA: TGTGCCAGCAGTTACTCGGGGCCAGGGGTGGGTGAAAAACTGTTTTTT
CDR3: CASSYSGPGVGEKLFF

V: TRBV27
D: NA
J: TRBJ1-1
size: NA
DNA: TGTGCCAGCAGGACGGCACAGAAAATGAACACTGAAGCTTTCTTT
CDR3: CASRTAQKMNTEAFF

V: TRBV6-5
D: NA
J: TRBJ1-1
size: NA
DNA: TGTGCCAGCAGTTACACGGGGTTCGGGTCGAGCACTGAAGCTTTCTTT
CDR3: CASSYTGFGSSTEAFF

V: TRBV7-6
D: TRBD1
J: TRBJ2-2
size: NA
DNA: TGTGCCAGCAGCGCATCGACAGGGGGGACCGGGGAGCTGTTTTTT
CDR3: CASSASTGGTGELFF

V: TRBV10-3
D: NA
J: TRBJ2-7
size: NA
DNA: TGTGCCATCAGTGATCATCAGCGGCAGGGGTCCTACGAGCAGTACTTC
CDR3: CAISDHQRQGSYEQYF